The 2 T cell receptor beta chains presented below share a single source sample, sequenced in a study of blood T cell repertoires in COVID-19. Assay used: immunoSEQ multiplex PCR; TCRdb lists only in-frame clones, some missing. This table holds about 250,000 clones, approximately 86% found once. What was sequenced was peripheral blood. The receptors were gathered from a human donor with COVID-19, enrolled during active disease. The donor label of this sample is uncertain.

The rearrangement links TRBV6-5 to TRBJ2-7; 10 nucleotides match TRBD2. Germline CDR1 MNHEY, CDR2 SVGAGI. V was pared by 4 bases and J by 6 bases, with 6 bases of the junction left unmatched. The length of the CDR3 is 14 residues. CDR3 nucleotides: TGTGCCAGCAGTTTTAGCGGGAGGACCTCCGAGCAGTACTTC. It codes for CASSFSGRTSEQYF.

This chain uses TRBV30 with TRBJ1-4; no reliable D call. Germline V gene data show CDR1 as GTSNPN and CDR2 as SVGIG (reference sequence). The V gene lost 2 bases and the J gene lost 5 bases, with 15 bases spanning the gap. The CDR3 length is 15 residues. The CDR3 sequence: CAWSFQEGINEKLFF. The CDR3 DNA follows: TGTGCCTGGAGTTTCCAGGAGGGAATCAATGAAAAACTGTTTTTT. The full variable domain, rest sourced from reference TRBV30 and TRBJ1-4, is SQTIHQWPATLVQPVGSPLSLECTVEGTSNPNLYWYRQAAGRGLQLLFYSVGIGQISSEVPQNLSASRPQDRQFILSSKKLLLSDSGFYLCAWSFQEGINEKLFFGSGTQLSVL.